This paragraph reports one TCR beta chain. Original methodology: Amplification of reference gene primers was used by the study to estimate nucleated cell counts. Assay used: immunoSEQ multiplex PCR; TCRdb lists only in-frame clones, some missing. V and J calls plus clone size are reproduced from that table; the DNA served to infer D and trimming. The profile shows about 120,000 clones, approximately 80% of them singletons. These data belong to a study of blood T cell repertoires in COVID-19. Study details: Spain, Italy and the United States supplied samples that represented acute and convalescent COVID-19. Nucleic acid was either cDNA or gDNA, and it came from T cells, B-cell-depleted T cells, or PBMCs.

The CDR3 extends over 18 amino acids. V was trimmed by 5 bases and J by 1 base, leaving 18 bases between them. Germline V CDR1 and CDR2: LNHDA, SQIVND (reference sequence). This TCR was sampled from a human donor in a cohort sampled during active COVID-19. The sequenced sample consisted of peripheral blood. The chain joins TRBV19 to TRBJ2-6, with D unclear. CDR3 nucleotides: TGTGCCAGTAGTCCCCGCCGCCGACTCGTTTCTGGGGCCAACGTCCTGACTTTC. It yields the protein CASSPRRRLVSGANVLTF.